Below are 5 T cell receptor beta chains sequenced from a single sample in a study of blood T cell repertoires in COVID-19. Repertoires were generated with immunoSEQ multiplex PCR, while TCRdb's copy carries only in-frame clones and drops some. Of about 200,000 clones in the sample, roughly 83% were seen once. The sample consisted of PBMCs or T cells enriched from blood (not recorded which). The receptor set was obtained from a man aged 35 to 55 with acute COVID-19.

The chain has TRBV6-5 and TRBJ1-2; D perhaps matches TRBD1 (5 bases). Trimming removed 6 bases at V and 7 bases at J, with 21 bases between. The CDR3 is made up of 15 amino acids. Germline lookup yields CDR1 MNHEY and CDR2 SVGAGI. The CDR3 nucleotides are TGTGCCAGCAGCAACCCCGGGAAAGGGAGGGGTGGCTACACCTTC. This codes for CASSNPGKGRGGYTF.

This chain links TRBV7-2 with TRBJ1-1; 7 nucleotides line up with TRBD1. The CDR3 consists of 14 residues. The junction had 9 bases not matched to a gene; V was cut back by 1 base and J by 10 bases. Per germline, CDR1 SGHTA and CDR2 FQGNSA. CDR3 bases: TGTGCCAGCAGCTTAGAGGGGGACAGCCGAGGAGCTTTCTTT. Protein sequence: CASSLEGDSRGAFF.

This clone has just one count. The genes are TRBV4-1 and TRBJ2-7; D may be TRBD2 (5 bases). The V and J ends lost 0 bases and 3 bases respectively, with 6 bases between them. Germline CDR1 is MGHRA and CDR2 is YSYEKL. The CDR3 extends over 13 amino acids. Here the CDR3 reads CASSQERVYEQYF. CDR3 coding DNA: TGCGCCAGCAGCCAAGAGAGGGTCTACGAGCAGTACTTC.

V is TRBV2 and J is TRBJ2-6; possibly TRBD1 for D (5 bases). Germline loops: CDR1 SNHLY, CDR2 FYNNEI. Trimming left V 1 base short and J 4 bases short, with 11 bases between. The CDR3 spans 16 residues. CDR3: CASSEGSSGGANVLTF. For the CDR3, the DNA is TGTGCCAGCAGTGAAGGGTCGTCAGGGGGGGCCAACGTCCTGACTTTC.

The rearrangement links TRBV28 to TRBJ1-1; D ambiguous. The CDR3 spans 13 residues. The V and J ends lost 5 bases and 9 bases respectively, with 16 bases between them. Germline loops: CDR1 MDHEN, CDR2 SYDVKM. The DNA of the CDR3 is TGTGCCAGCAGTCCCCGACTGAAATTGAAAGCTTTCTTT. It specifies CASSPRLKLKAFF.